These 28 T cell receptor beta chains originate from one sample sequenced in a study of somatic mutations in cytotoxic T cells in rheumatoid arthritis. TCRdb's table, derived via immunoSEQ multiplex PCR, lists solely in-frame clones and lacks some. This sample has approximately 12,000 clones, with about 80% found just once. The sample comprised CD8+ T cells sorted from blood. The receptors here all came from a man aged 50-59 years in good health.

The gene calls are TRBV6-1 and TRBJ2-1, with TRBD1 as a possible D gene (5 bases). V lost 2 bases and J lost 7, with 21 bases in between. The CDR3 contains 17 residues. Germline V gives CDR1 MNHNS, CDR2 SASEGT. The CDR3 loop is CASSELYLDTDFNEQFF. The CDR3 nucleotides read TGTGCCAGCAGTGAACTTTACCTGGACACGGATTTTAATGAGCAGTTCTTC.

This chain joins TRBV4-1 and TRBJ1-2; D is uncertain. The V end lost 1 base, the J end lost 7 bases, and 4 bases lay between the germline ends. This CDR3 region has 11 residues. The germline CDR1 and CDR2 sequences are MGHRA and YSYEKL. CDR3 residues: CASSQARGYTF. The CDR3 DNA sequence: TGCGCCAGCAGCCAAGCGCGTGGCTACACCTTC.

This clone was picked up a small number of times. V and J are TRBV7-9 and TRBJ1-1; 10 bases match TRBD1. The CDR3 spans 13 residues. Unmatched junction bases numbered 3, after V lost 5 bases and J lost 6 bases. CDR1 is SEHNR and CDR2 is FQNEAQ in the germline V gene (reference sequence). The CDR3 spells CASSDRGRAEAFF. CDR3 bases: TGTGCCAGCAGCGACAGGGGGCGGGCTGAAGCTTTCTTT.

This clone was picked up a small number of times. The V gene is TRBV4-3, the J gene TRBJ1-2; D ambiguous. With 0 bases removed from V and 0 bases from J, the gap between germline ends came to 8 bases. The CDR3 is 15 residues long. The germline CDR1 and CDR2 sequences are LGHNA and YSLEER. CDR3 region: CASSQDTEANYGYTF. CDR3 nucleotides: TGCGCCAGCAGCCAAGATACGGAAGCTAACTATGGCTACACCTTC.

This chain connects TRBV19 to TRBJ2-2; weak D call: TRBD1 (6 bases). The CDR3 runs 16 residues. The V end lost 6 bases, the J end lost 4 bases, and 18 bases lay between the germline ends. CDR1 LNHDA and CDR2 SQIVND come from the germline V gene (reference sequence). CDR3 amino acids: CASSPQGQGLTGELFF. The CDR3 coding sequence is TGTGCCAGTAGCCCCCAGGGGCAGGGTCTCACCGGGGAGCTGTTTTTT.

This chain joins TRBV11-2 and TRBJ2-1, with 8 bases matching TRBD1. This CDR3 is 15 amino acids long. J lost 4 bases, V lost 5 bases, and 7 bases had no gene match. Germline CDR1 is SGHAT and CDR2 is FQNNGV. Here the CDR3 reads CASSARDRSYNEQFF. The CDR3 DNA is TGTGCCAGCAGCGCCCGGGACAGGAGTTACAATGAGCAGTTCTTC.

This chain links TRBV18 with TRBJ1-4; D is ambiguous. Germline V gene lookup returns CDR1 KGHSH and CDR2 LQKENI. This CDR3 comprises 14 residues. Trimming cost V 3 bases and J 5 bases, with 10 bases left between them. The CDR3 loop is CASSPGSLNEKLFF. The CDR3, as DNA: TGTGCCAGCTCACCGGGCAGCTTGAATGAAAAACTGTTTTTT.

This clone was counted a few times. The V gene is TRBV28, the J gene TRBJ1-1; 7 bases are a match to TRBD1. CDR1 is MDHEN, CDR2 SYDVKM, per germline. The CDR3 extends over 16 amino acids. V was clipped by 2 bases and J by 3 bases; unmatched bases: 9. The CDR3 sequence: CASSLSSGRGDTEAFF. CDR3 DNA: TGTGCCAGCAGTTTAAGTAGCGGCAGGGGGGACACTGAAGCTTTCTTT.

The chain uses TRBV27 and TRBJ1-5; possibly TRBD1 for D (5 bases). Germline-derived CDR1 and CDR2 are MNHEY and SMNVEV (reference sequence). V was pared by 3 bases and J by 0 bases, with 9 bases between. This CDR3 has 15 residues. The CDR3 DNA reads TGTGCCAGCAGTTTGGGGCGGTATAGCAATCAGCCCCAGCATTTT. Translation gives CASSLGRYSNQPQHF.

This rearrangement joins TRBV28 to TRBJ1-3; maybe TRBD1 (5 bases). The CDR3 loop spans 15 amino acids. Germline V gene lookup returns CDR1 MDHEN and CDR2 SYDVKM. Deletions cut 3 bases from V and 2 bases from J, with 11 bases between. The CDR3 nucleotides read TGTGCCAGCAGTTTCCGCGGGGGACCTGGAAACACCATATATTTT. Translating gives CASSFRGGPGNTIYF.

The chain carries TRBV6-5 and TRBJ1-1; D uncertain. Germline V gene lookup returns CDR1 MNHEY and CDR2 SVGAGI. Deletions cut 0 bases from V and 6 bases from J, with 11 bases between. This CDR3 has 14 residues. The CDR3 is CASSYSKAHPEAFF. CDR3 DNA: TGTGCCAGCAGTTACTCGAAAGCACACCCTGAAGCTTTCTTT.

CDR3 amino acids: CASSLRGPNPADTQYF. The DNA for the CDR3 is TGTGCCAGCAGCTTACGGGGACCAAACCCCGCAGATACGCAGTATTTT. J is TRBJ2-3 and V is TRBV21-1. TRBV21-1 is flagged as a pseudogene. This CDR3 comprises 16 residues.

The chain couples TRBV12-2 to TRBJ1-6. TRBV12-2 is a listed pseudogene. The CDR3 length is 16 residues. CDR3 sequence reads: CASRLGGDGDNSPLHF. CDR3 bases: TGTGCAAGTCGCTTAGGGGGGGACGGTGATAATTCACCCCTCCACTTT.

This clone has a handful of counts. The chain links TRBV7-2 to TRBJ2-7; 7 nucleotides align to TRBD2. Germline-derived CDR1 and CDR2 are SGHTA and FQGNSA. V was clipped by 3 bases and J by 0 bases; unmatched bases: 5. The CDR3 is made up of 15 amino acids. For the CDR3, the DNA is TGTGCCAGCAGCTTCGGACTAGGAAGCTCCTACGAGCAGTACTTC. Translating it yields CASSFGLGSSYEQYF.

The gene calls are TRBV11-2 and TRBJ1-1; tentatively, D is TRBD1 (6 bases). The CDR3 contains 15 residues. Germline values: CDR1 SGHAT, CDR2 FQNNGV. Trimming cost V 0 bases and J 1 base, with 9 bases left between them. This CDR3 reads CASSLEGGRNTEAFF. In DNA form, the CDR3 reads TGTGCCAGCAGCTTAGAGGGGGGCCGGAACACTGAAGCTTTCTTT.

The chain employs TRBV28 and TRBJ1-1; D uncertain. CDR1 is MDHEN, CDR2 SYDVKM, per germline. The CDR3 sequence is 15 residues long. V lost 2 bases, J lost 4 bases, and 14 bases lay in between. CDR3 DNA: TGTGCCAGCAGTTTAGGGTCCTACAAGAGCACTGAAGCTTTCTTT. Protein: CASSLGSYKSTEAFF.

The gene calls are TRBV30 and TRBJ2-7, with D maybe TRBD1 (5 bases). V lost 0 bases and J lost 4, with 13 bases in between. The CDR3 is 14 residues long. The germline V gene encodes CDR1 GTSNPN and CDR2 SVGIG (reference sequence). Written as DNA, the CDR3 is TGTGCCTGGAGTGTGGGGCAGGGTGCTTACGAGCAGTACTTC. This codes for CAWSVGQGAYEQYF.

This clone was observed a handful of times. The genes are TRBV4-2 and TRBJ2-7; no clear D gene. Germline lookup yields CDR1 LGHNA and CDR2 YNFKEQ. The V gene lost 1 base and the J gene lost 4 bases, with 5 bases spanning the gap. The CDR3 sequence is 12 residues long. CDR3 amino acids: CASSQGRYEQYF. The CDR3, as DNA: TGTGCCAGCAGCCAAGGTCGGTACGAGCAGTACTTC.

A note on this clone: Compared with germline, one end of the junction differs, possibly owing to a read error. The chain combines TRBV6-1 with TRBJ1-5; D remains ambiguous. Germline lookup yields CDR1 MNHNS and CDR2 SASEGT. CDR3 length equals 15 residues. This CDR3 reads CASSETVSSTQPQHF. The CDR3 DNA follows: TGTGCCAGCAGTGAAACTGTCTCAAGCACTCAGCCCCAGCATTTT.

The V gene is TRBV6-4, the J gene TRBJ2-2; 8 bases are shared with TRBD1. V shed 2 bases, J shed 7 bases, and the junction held 3 bases outside the gene matches. The CDR3 sequence is 14 residues long. Germline CDR1 and CDR2: MRHNA and SNTAGT. The CDR3 here is CASSDQGAGGELFF. Here the CDR3 DNA reads TGTGCCAGCAGTGACCAGGGGGCTGGCGGGGAGCTGTTTTTT.

This chain joins TRBV9 and TRBJ2-1; 8 nucleotides agree with TRBD2. V was clipped by 2 bases and J by 1 base; unmatched bases: 2. The CDR3 runs 15 residues. Germline V lookup: CDR1 SGDLS, CDR2 YYNGEE. CDR3 loop: CASSVTSESYNEQFF. CDR3 DNA sequence: TGTGCCAGCAGCGTGACTAGCGAATCCTACAATGAGCAGTTCTTC.

V and J are TRBV19 and TRBJ1-4; D is undetermined. The CDR3 has 17 residues. Between the trimmed V and J ends, which lost 3 bases and 4 bases, there was a span of 18 bases. Germline V gene data show CDR1 as LNHDA and CDR2 as SQIVND (reference sequence). The DNA of the CDR3 is TGTGCCAGTAGTATGTTTCGAGCCGACACCCTTAATGAAAAACTGTTTTTT. This sequence encodes CASSMFRADTLNEKLFF.

The chain uses TRBV13 and TRBJ1-1, with 8 bases that match TRBD1. The CDR3 is made up of 13 amino acids. CDR1 and CDR2 (germline): PRHDT, FYEKMQ (reference sequence). V was clipped by 5 bases and J by 4 bases; unmatched bases: 3. CDR3 sequence (DNA): TGTGCCAGCAGCGCCGACAGGGGCACTGAAGCTTTCTTT. Translating it yields CASSADRGTEAFF.

The chain uses TRBV27 and TRBJ2-1, with D possibly TRBD2 on 6 matching bases. Deletions cut 1 base from V and 5 bases from J, with 12 bases between. Germline assignment: CDR1 MNHEY and CDR2 SMNVEV (reference sequence). The CDR3 has 15 amino acids. The CDR3 reads CASSLLGGSHNEQFF. Here the CDR3 DNA reads TGTGCCAGCAGTTTATTGGGGGGTTCACACAATGAGCAGTTCTTC.

CDR3 residues: CASSAQPDLGYEQFF. The CDR3 nucleotides are TGTGCCAGCAGCGCCCAGCCGGACTTGGGGTATGAGCAGTTCTTC. The rearrangement joins TRBV9 to TRBJ2-1; TRBD2 is a possible D gene (5 bases). The V and J ends lost 3 bases and 8 bases respectively, with 18 bases between them. The CDR3 runs to 15 residues. Per the germline V gene, CDR1 is SGDLS and CDR2 is YYNGEE. Full variable domain (remainder filled in from reference TRBV9 and TRBJ2-1): DSGVTQTPKHLITATGQRVTLRCSPRSGDLSVYWYQQSLDQGLQFLIQYYNGEERAKGNILERFSAQQFPDLHSELNLSSLELGDSALYFCASSAQPDLGYEQFFGPGTRLTVL.

The chain couples TRBV10-2 to TRBJ2-5; D may correspond to TRBD1 or TRBD2 (5 bases each). The V end was cut by 4 bases, the J end by 5 bases, with 23 bases between. The CDR3 contains 17 residues. Looked up from germline, CDR1 is WSHSY and CDR2 is SAAADI. CDR3 nucleotide sequence: TGCGCCAGCAGTGTCTCGCCGGGACCTTTGTCTGTCGAGACCCAGTACTTC. Amino acid sequence: CASSVSPGPLSVETQYF.

The chain links TRBV7-9 to TRBJ1-4; D gene uncertain. The germline V gene encodes CDR1 SEHNR and CDR2 FQNEAQ (reference sequence). The length of the CDR3 is 15 residues. V was trimmed by 5 bases and J by 6 bases, leaving 16 bases between them. In nucleotides, the CDR3 is TGTGCCAGCAGCCCGCCGGAGGGCGATCATGAAAAACTGTTTTTT. The encoded protein is CASSPPEGDHEKLFF. Together with reference TRBV7-9 and TRBJ1-4, the CDR3 gives the full variable domain: DTGVSQNPRHKITKRGQNVTFRCDPISEHNRLYWYRQTLGQGPEFLTYFQNEAQLEKSRLLSDRFSAERPKGSFSTLEIQRTEQGDSAMYLCASSPPEGDHEKLFFGSGTQLSVL.

The rearrangement joins TRBV7-6 to TRBJ2-3; D unclear. The CDR3 has 15 amino acids. Germline assignment: CDR1 SGHVS and CDR2 FNYEAQ. Trimming took off 1 base at V and 1 base at J, with 9 bases between the two ends. The CDR3 region has the DNA TGTGCCAGCAGCTTAGGGGCAGAACGCACAGATACGCAGTATTTT. Encoded protein: CASSLGAERTDTQYF.